One sample yielded the 11 T cell receptor beta chains listed below, sequenced in a study of shared clonotypes between healthy human individuals. Naive CD8 cells comprised CD45RO-negative, CCR7-positively selected cells, excluding terminally differentiated effector memory CD45RA+ cells. TCRdb's copy holds only in-frame clones and misses some; the assay was immunoSEQ multiplex PCR. The sample has about 2.1 million clones, over 85% seen once. The sequenced sample was naive CD8+ T cells from PBMCs. The receptors originated from a man aged 18 to 29 in good health. Some clones in this sample may be carry-over from other donors' samples.

V usage is TRBV4-1 and J usage is TRBJ1-1, with a weak D call TRBD1 (5 bases). Trimming took 4 bases from V and 4 from J, leaving 19 bases between them. The CDR3 sequence is 16 residues long. Germline values: CDR1 MGHRA, CDR2 YSYEKL. The CDR3 loop is CASSLHGGDGATEAFF. In DNA, the CDR3 is TGCGCCAGCAGCCTCCACGGGGGGGATGGTGCCACTGAAGCTTTCTTT.

The chain uses TRBV4-2 and TRBJ2-1; TRBD2 matches 7 bases. With 4 bases clipped from V and 0 bases from J, the junction kept 9 bases outside the gene matches. The CDR3 consists of 17 residues. Per the germline V gene, CDR1 is LGHNA and CDR2 is YNFKEQ. The CDR3, as DNA: TGTGCCAGCAGCCCGGCCCATAGCGGGTCCTCCTACAATGAGCAGTTCTTC. This encodes CASSPAHSGSSYNEQFF.

The chain joins TRBV10-1 to TRBJ2-1, with 7 bases lining up with TRBD2. The V and J ends lost 2 bases and 3 bases, in that order; junction bases with no gene match: 4. The CDR3 consists of 15 residues. CDR1 and CDR2 (germline): WNHNN, SYGVQD (reference sequence). The CDR3 loop reads CASSEAASGYNEQFF. DNA of the CDR3: TGCGCCAGCAGTGAGGCGGCTAGCGGCTACAATGAGCAGTTCTTC.

The chain links TRBV9 to TRBJ1-4; a possible D gene is TRBD1 (6 bases). Germline-derived CDR1 and CDR2 are SGDLS and YYNGEE. CDR3 size: 17 residues. With 0 bases removed from V and 0 bases from J, the gap between germline ends came to 12 bases. CDR3 bases: TGTGCCAGCAGCGTAGCGGCAGGGGAGGCAACTAATGAAAAACTGTTTTTT. Translation: CASSVAAGEATNEKLFF.

Points on this clone: Other DNA variants within this sample encode the same CDR3. The chain carries TRBV7-6 and TRBJ2-7; D could derive from TRBD1 or TRBD2 (5 bases each). The germline V gene encodes CDR1 SGHVS and CDR2 FNYEAQ. V was cut by 1 base and J by 6 bases, with 7 bases left in between. The CDR3 covers 12 residues. CDR3 DNA: TGTGCCAGCAGCTTAGGTGGGGGCGAGCAGTACTTC. It yields the protein CASSLGGGEQYF.

The chain combines TRBV27 with TRBJ2-7, with 8 bases aligning to TRBD2. The CDR3 length is 16 residues. Germline assignment: CDR1 MNHEY and CDR2 SMNVEV (reference sequence). J lost 2 bases, V lost 7 bases, and 13 bases had no gene match. The CDR3 sequence: CASTPGPGGPPYEQYF. CDR3 nucleotides: TGTGCCAGCACCCCCGGGCCGGGAGGGCCACCCTACGAGCAGTACTTC.

The V and J genes are TRBV5-4 and TRBJ1-2; D remains ambiguous. Trimming took 1 base from V and 0 from J, leaving 7 bases between them. Germline CDR1 reads SGHNT; CDR2 reads YYREEE (reference sequence). This CDR3 is 14 amino acids long. CDR3 protein: CASSLRVANYGYTF. The CDR3 region has the DNA TGTGCCAGCAGCTTGCGGGTAGCTAACTATGGCTACACCTTC.

This sequence joins TRBV10-3 and TRBJ1-1; D is unclear. CDR1 is ENHRY, CDR2 SYGVKD, per germline. The length of the CDR3 is 14 residues. Between the trimmed V and J ends, which lost 2 bases and 0 bases, there was a span of 7 bases. CDR3 coding DNA: TGTGCCATCAGTGAGCCTATGATGAACACTGAAGCTTTCTTT. Its protein is CAISEPMMNTEAFF.

This clone was recorded once. The chain links TRBV27 to TRBJ1-1; 8 nucleotides agree with TRBD1. Germline V gives CDR1 MNHEY, CDR2 SMNVEV (reference sequence). The CDR3 has 16 residues. Trimming took 3 bases from V and 5 from J; bases not matched to a gene: 11. The CDR3 DNA reads TGTGCCAGCAGTTTCGGCAGGGGGCTTGGAAAAACTGAAGCTTTCTTT. It codes for CASSFGRGLGKTEAFF.

CDR3 coding DNA: TGTGCCAGCAGCTTAGTTCGGGGGGCGGGAAATGAGCAGTTCTTC. It specifies CASSLVRGAGNEQFF. The rearrangement links TRBV11-2 to TRBJ2-1; maybe TRBD2 (7 bases). With 1 base removed from V and 7 bases from J, the gap between germline ends came to 14 bases. In germline, CDR1 is SGHAT, CDR2 FQNNGV. This CDR3 comprises 15 residues. Supplemented by reference TRBV11-2 and TRBJ2-1, the full variable domain reads EAGVAQSPRYKIIEKRQSVAFWCNPISGHATLYWYQQILGQGPKLLIQFQNNGVVDDSQLPKDRFSAERLKGVDSTLKIQPAKLEDSAVYLCASSLVRGAGNEQFFGPGTRLTVL.

This chain connects TRBV4-1 to TRBJ1-5; no reliable D call. The germline CDR1 and CDR2 sequences are MGHRA and YSYEKL. CDR3 size: 14 residues. V was clipped by 0 bases and J by 5 bases, with 8 bases between them. The CDR3 spells CASSQDGVDQPQHF. The CDR3, as DNA: TGCGCCAGCAGCCAAGATGGGGTAGATCAGCCCCAGCATTTT.